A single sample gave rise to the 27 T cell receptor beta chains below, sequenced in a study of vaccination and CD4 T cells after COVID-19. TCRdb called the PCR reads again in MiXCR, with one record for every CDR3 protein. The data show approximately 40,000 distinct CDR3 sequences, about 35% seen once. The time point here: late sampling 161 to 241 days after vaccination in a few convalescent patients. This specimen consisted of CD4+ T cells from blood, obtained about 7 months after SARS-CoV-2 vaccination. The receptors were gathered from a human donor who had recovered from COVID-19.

The CDR3 loop is CASSDDLSTRNSPLHF. DNA of the CDR3: TGTGCCAGCAGTGACGATCTCTCCACCAGGAATTCACCCCTCCACTTT. The chain combines TRBV6-4 with TRBJ1-6, with D unresolved. Germline CDR1 is MRHNA and CDR2 is SNTAGT. Trimming shortened V by 2 bases and J by 7 bases, and 15 bases separated the two germline ends. The CDR3 consists of 16 residues.

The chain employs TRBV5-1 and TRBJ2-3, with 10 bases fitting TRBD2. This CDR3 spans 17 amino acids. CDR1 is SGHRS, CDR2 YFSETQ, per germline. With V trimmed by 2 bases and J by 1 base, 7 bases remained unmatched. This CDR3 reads CASSLSSGSGGTDTQYF. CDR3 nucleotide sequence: TGCGCCAGCAGCTTATCTAGCGGGAGTGGTGGCACAGATACGCAGTATTTT.

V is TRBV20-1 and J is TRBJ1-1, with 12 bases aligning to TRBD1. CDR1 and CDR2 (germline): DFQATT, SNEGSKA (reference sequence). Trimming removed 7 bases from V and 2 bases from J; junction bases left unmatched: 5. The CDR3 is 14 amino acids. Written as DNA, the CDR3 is TGCAGTGGAGGGACAGGGGGCTTTAACACTGAAGCTTTCTTT. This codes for CSGGTGGFNTEAFF.

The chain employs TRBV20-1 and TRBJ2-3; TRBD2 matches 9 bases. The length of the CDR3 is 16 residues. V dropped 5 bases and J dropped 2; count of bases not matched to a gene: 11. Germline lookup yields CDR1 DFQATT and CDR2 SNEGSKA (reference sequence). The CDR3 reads CSAGGPLAGHTDTQYF. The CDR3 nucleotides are TGCAGTGCTGGAGGCCCTCTAGCGGGGCACACAGATACGCAGTATTTT.

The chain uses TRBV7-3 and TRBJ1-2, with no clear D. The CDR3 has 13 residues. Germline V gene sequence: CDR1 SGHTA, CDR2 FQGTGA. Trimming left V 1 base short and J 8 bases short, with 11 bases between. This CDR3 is CASSLNGHVGYTF. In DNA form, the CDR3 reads TGTGCCAGCAGCTTAAATGGGCACGTCGGCTACACCTTC. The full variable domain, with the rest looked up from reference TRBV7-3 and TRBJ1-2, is GAGVSQTPSNKVTEKGKYVELRCDPISGHTALYWYRQSLGQGPEFLIYFQGTGAADDSGLPNDRFFAVRPEGSVSTLKIQRTERGDSAVYLCASSLNGHVGYTFGSGTRLTVV.

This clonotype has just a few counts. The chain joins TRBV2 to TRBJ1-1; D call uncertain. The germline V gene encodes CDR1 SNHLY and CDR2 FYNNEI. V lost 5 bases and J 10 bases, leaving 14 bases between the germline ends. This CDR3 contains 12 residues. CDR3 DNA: TGTGCCAGCAGTATATCACCCCCGGGAGCTTTCTTT. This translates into CASSISPPGAFF.

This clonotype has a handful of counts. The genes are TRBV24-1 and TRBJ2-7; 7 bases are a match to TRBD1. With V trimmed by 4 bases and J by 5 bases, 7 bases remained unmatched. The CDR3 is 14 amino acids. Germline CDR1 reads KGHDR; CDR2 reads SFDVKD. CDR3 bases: TGTGCCACCAGTGAGCCTAATACAGGGGACGAGCAGTACTTC. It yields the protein CATSEPNTGDEQYF.

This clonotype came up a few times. The CDR3: CASSLGLDSSTDTQYF. CDR3 coding DNA: TGTGCCAGCAGCTTAGGGCTAGATTCCTCGACAGATACGCAGTATTTT. The rearrangement uses TRBV7-3 and TRBJ2-3; unclear D gene. Germline CDR1 is SGHTA and CDR2 is FQGTGA. CDR3 length equals 16 residues. Trimming left V 2 bases short and J 3 bases short, with 15 bases between.

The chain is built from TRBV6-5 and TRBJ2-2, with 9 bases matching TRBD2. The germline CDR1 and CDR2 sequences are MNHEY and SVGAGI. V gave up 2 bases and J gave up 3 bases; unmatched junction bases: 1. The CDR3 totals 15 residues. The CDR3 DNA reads TGTGCCAGCAGTTACGGGACTAGCCACACCGGGGAGCTGTTTTTT. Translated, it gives CASSYGTSHTGELFF.

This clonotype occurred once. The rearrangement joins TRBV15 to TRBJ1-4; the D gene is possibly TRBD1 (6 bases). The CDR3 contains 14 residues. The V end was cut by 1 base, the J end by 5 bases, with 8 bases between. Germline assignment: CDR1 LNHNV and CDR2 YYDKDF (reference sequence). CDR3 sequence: CATSRGTENEKLFF. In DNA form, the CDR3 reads TGTGCCACCAGCAGAGGGACAGAAAATGAAAAACTGTTTTTT.

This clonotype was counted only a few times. Here the CDR3 DNA reads TGTGCCAGTAGGCTGGCGGGGTCGGCCGAGCAGTACTTC. As protein: CASRLAGSAEQYF. The V call is TRBV19, the J call TRBJ2-7, with D perhaps matching TRBD2 (6 bases). Between the trimmed V and J ends, which lost 6 bases and 6 bases, there was a span of 15 bases. CDR3 size: 13 residues. Germline CDR1 and CDR2: LNHDA and SQIVND (reference sequence). The whole variable domain, remainder taken from reference TRBV19 and TRBJ2-7, is DGGITQSPKYLFRKEGQNVTLSCEQNLNHDAMYWYRQDPGQGLRLIYYSQIVNDFQKGDIAEGYSVSREKKESFPLTVTSAQKNPTAFYLCASRLAGSAEQYFGPGTRLTVT.

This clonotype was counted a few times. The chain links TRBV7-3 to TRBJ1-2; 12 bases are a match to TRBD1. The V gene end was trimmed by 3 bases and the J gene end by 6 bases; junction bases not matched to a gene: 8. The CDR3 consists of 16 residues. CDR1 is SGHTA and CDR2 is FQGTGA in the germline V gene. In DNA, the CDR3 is TGTGCCAGCAGCTTGCAACCGGGACAGGGGGCGGATGGCTACACCTTC. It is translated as CASSLQPGQGADGYTF. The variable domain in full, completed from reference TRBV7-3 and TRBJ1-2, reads GAGVSQTPSNKVTEKGKYVELRCDPISGHTALYWYRQSLGQGPEFLIYFQGTGAADDSGLPNDRFFAVRPEGSVSTLKIQRTERGDSAVYLCASSLQPGQGADGYTFGSGTRLTVV.

CDR3 nucleotides: TGCAGTGCTATTACAGGTTTTTCTTATGGCTACACCTTC. Its translation: CSAITGFSYGYTF. The rearrangement uses TRBV20-1 and TRBJ1-2; possibly TRBD1 for D (5 bases). This CDR3 spans 13 amino acids. Germline V gene sequence: CDR1 DFQATT, CDR2 SNEGSKA (reference sequence). V was clipped by 4 bases and J by 5 bases, with 14 bases between them.

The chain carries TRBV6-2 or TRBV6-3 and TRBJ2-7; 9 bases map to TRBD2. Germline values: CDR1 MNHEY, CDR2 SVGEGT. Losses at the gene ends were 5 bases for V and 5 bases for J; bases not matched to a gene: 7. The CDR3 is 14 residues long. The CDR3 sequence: CASSIAGVGDEQYF. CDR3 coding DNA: TGTGCCAGCAGTATAGCGGGAGTGGGCGACGAGCAGTACTTC.

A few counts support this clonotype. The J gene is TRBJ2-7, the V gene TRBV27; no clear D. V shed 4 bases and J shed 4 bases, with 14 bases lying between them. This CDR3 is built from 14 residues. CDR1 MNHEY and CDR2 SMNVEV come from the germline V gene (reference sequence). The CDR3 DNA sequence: TGTGCCAGCAGTTCATCTAGGATCGTGTACGAGCAGTACTTC. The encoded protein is CASSSSRIVYEQYF.

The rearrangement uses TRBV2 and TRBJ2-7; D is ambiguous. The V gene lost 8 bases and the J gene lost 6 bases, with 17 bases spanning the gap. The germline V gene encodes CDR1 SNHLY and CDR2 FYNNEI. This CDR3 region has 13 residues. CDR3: CASRRSPGFEQYF. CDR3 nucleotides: TGTGCCAGCCGGCGTAGCCCTGGGTTCGAGCAGTACTTC.

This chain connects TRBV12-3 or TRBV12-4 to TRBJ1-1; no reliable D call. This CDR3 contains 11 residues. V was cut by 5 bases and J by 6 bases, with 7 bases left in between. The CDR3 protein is CASSRYAEAFF. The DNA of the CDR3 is TGTGCCAGCAGTAGATACGCTGAAGCTTTCTTT.

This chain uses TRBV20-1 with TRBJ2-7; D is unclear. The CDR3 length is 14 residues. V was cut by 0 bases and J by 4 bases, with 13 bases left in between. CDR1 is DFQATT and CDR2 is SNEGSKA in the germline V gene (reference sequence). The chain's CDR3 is CSARDSLHPYEQYF. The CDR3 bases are TGCAGTGCTAGAGATTCCCTTCATCCGTACGAGCAGTACTTC.

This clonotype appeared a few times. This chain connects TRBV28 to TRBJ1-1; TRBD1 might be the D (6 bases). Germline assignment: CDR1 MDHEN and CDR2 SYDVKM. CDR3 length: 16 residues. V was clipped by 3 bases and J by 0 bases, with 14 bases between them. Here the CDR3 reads CASSFVSGVMNTEAFF. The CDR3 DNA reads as TGTGCCAGCAGTTTTGTATCAGGGGTGATGAACACTGAAGCTTTCTTT.

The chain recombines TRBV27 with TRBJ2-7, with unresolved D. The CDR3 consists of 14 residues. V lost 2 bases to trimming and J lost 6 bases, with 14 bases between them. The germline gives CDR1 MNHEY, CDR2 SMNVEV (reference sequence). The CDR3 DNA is TGTGCCAGCAGTTTAACTTTTCAGGAACCCGAGCAGTACTTC. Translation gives CASSLTFQEPEQYF.

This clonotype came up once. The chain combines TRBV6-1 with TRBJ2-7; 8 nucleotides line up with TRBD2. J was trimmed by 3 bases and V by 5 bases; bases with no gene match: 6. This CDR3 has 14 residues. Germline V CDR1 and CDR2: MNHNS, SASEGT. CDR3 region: CASSNSGNHYEQYF. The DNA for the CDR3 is TGTGCCAGCAGTAATAGCGGGAACCACTACGAGCAGTACTTC.

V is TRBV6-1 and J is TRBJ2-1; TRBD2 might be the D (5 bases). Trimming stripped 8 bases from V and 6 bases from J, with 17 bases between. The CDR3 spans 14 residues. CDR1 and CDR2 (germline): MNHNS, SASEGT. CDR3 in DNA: TGTGCCAGCTCTGGTACTAGGTGGGTCAATGAGCAGTTCTTC. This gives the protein CASSGTRWVNEQFF.

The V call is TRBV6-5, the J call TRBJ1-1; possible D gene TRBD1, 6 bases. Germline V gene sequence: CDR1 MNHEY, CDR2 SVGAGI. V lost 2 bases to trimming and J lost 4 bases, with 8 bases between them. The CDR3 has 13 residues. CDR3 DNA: TGTGCCAGCAGTTACGGGGGCGTCACTGAAGCTTTCTTT. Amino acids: CASSYGGVTEAFF.

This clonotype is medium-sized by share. In DNA, the CDR3 is TGTGCCAGCAGTGAAGGTGCCGCTGGAGGTTCACCCCTCCACTTT. Translating it yields CASSEGAAGGSPLHF. V is TRBV6-1 and J is TRBJ1-6; no clear D. The V and J ends lost 1 base and 9 bases respectively, with 13 bases between them. Germline V gives CDR1 MNHNS, CDR2 SASEGT. This CDR3 is 15 amino acids long.

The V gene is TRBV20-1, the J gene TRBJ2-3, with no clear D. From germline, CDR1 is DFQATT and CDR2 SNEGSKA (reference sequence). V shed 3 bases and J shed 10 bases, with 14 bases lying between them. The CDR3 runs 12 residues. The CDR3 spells CSARVPDLAQYF. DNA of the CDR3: TGCAGTGCTAGGGTCCCGGACCTAGCGCAGTATTTT.

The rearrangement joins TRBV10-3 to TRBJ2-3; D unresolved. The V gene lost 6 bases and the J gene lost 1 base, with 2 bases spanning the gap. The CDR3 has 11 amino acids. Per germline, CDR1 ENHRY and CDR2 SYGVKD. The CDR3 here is CAIRGTDTQYF. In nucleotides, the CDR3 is TGTGCCATCAGGGGCACAGATACGCAGTATTTT.

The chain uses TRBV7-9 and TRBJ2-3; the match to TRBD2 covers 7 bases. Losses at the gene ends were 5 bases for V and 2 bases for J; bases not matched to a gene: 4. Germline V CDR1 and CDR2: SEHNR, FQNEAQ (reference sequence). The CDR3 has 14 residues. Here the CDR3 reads CASSDGTTTDTQYF. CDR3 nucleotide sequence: TGTGCCAGCAGCGATGGGACTACCACAGATACGCAGTATTTT.